A selection of T cell receptor beta chains follows, all from one sample in a study of shared clonotypes between healthy human individuals. Using immunoSEQ multiplex PCR, the repertoire was profiled, and TCRdb retains in-frame clones only, with some absent. The repertoire consists of about 2.2 million clones, with over 85% occurring once and the leading ten covering more than 1.5%. Input material: naive CD8+ T cells from PBMCs. The receptor source for this set is a man between 18 and 29 years old in good health. Some clones in this sample may be carry-over from other donors' samples. CDR3s include the opening cysteine and the closing phenylalanine or tryptophan.

CDR3: CASSPRTGLRLTYEQYF; length: 17; V: TRBV4-1; J: TRBJ2-7
CDR3: CASSFLSDRSNQPQHF; length: 16; V: TRBV28; J: TRBJ1-5
CDR3: CASSKDRPLDEQYF; length: 14; V: TRBV11-1; J: TRBJ2-7
CDR3: CASSPQEYTNTGELFF; length: 16; V: TRBV2; J: TRBJ2-2
CDR3: CASSTDGGQNSPLHF; length: 15; V: TRBV7-9; J: TRBJ1-6
CDR3: CASSFTRGGDGYTF; length: 14; V: TRBV27; J: TRBJ1-2
CDR3: CASSSQNFAGTDTQYF; length: 16; V: TRBV7-9; J: TRBJ2-3
CDR3: CASSVGQGVREQYF; length: 14; V: TRBV9; J: TRBJ2-7
CDR3: CASSLGTSVRGYNEQFF; length: 17; V: TRBV7-2; J: TRBJ2-1
CDR3: CATGQRNTEAFF; length: 12; V: TRBV7-9; J: TRBJ1-1
CDR3: CASRPDREDGYTF; length: 13; V: TRBV27; J: TRBJ1-2
CDR3: CASSRGTGREQYF; length: 13; V: TRBV7-9; J: TRBJ2-7
CDR3: CAISPGTGERGYGYTF; length: 16; V: TRBV10-3; J: TRBJ1-2
CDR3: CASSYDREEAEKLFF; length: 15; V: TRBV19; J: TRBJ1-4
CDR3: CASSYLAGSDEQFF; length: 14; V: TRBV6-5; J: TRBJ2-1
CDR3: CAWSVVGGGEQYF; length: 13; V: TRBV30; J: TRBJ2-7
CDR3: CASRGPPGLAIANEQFF; length: 17; V: TRBV2; J: TRBJ2-1
CDR3: CASSPGAMEAFF; length: 12; V: TRBV6-5; J: TRBJ1-1
CDR3: CASRWGDQPQHF; length: 12; V: TRBV7-9; J: TRBJ1-5
CDR3: CASSPDIYSYEQYF; length: 14; V: TRBV7-6; J: TRBJ2-7
CDR3: CASSLIDKETQYF; length: 13; V: TRBV28; J: TRBJ2-5
CDR3: CASSYSGLAHEQYF; length: 14; V: TRBV6-5; J: TRBJ2-7
CDR3: CASSLDLGLYAFF; length: 13; V: TRBV7-2; J: TRBJ1-1
CDR3: CASSAGFAYEQYF; length: 13; V: TRBV5-6; J: TRBJ2-7
CDR3: CASSTSGGGLHEKLFF; length: 16; V: TRBV9; J: TRBJ1-4
CDR3: CASSMVGAGASTDTQYF; length: 17; V: TRBV19; J: TRBJ2-3
CDR3: CASSIGVSASAEAFF; length: 15; V: TRBV19; J: TRBJ1-1